What follows are 24 T cell receptor beta chains derived from one specimen sequenced in a study of regulatory T cells in long-lasting Graves disease. In building TCR beta libraries, iRepertoire HTBI primers were used together with Arm-PCR of CDR3 regions. TCRdb analysed the multiplex PCR reads with MiXCR anew, one entry per CDR3 protein. The sample lists more than 650,000 distinct CDR3 sequences, 25% to 35% occurring once. As to time point: persistent/refractory GD, antithyroid drugs over 5 years with positive TRAb. RNA extracted from PBMCs served as the sequencing template. The source was peripheral blood mononuclear cells (PBMCs), collected when the disease was refractory, from a patient treated with antithyroid drugs. All receptors come from a female donor with Graves disease.

This clonotype was recorded at least ten times. The chain has TRBV15 and TRBJ1-2; D is unclear. From germline, CDR1 is LNHNV and CDR2 YYDKDF (reference sequence). The CDR3 loop spans 14 amino acids. The ends were cut back, 1 base at V and 3 bases at J, with 9 bases in the middle. For the CDR3, the DNA is TGTGCCACCAGCAGAGCAAGGGCAGACTATGGCTACACCTTC. Protein sequence: CATSRARADYGYTF.

The chain links TRBV5-1 to TRBJ1-2; unclear D gene. There are 15 residues in the CDR3. Deletions cut 2 bases from V and 4 bases from J, with 15 bases between. Germline CDR1 reads SGHRS; CDR2 reads YFSETQ. The DNA of the CDR3 is TGCGCCAGCAGCTTTGTTTCCGGAGCTCTCTATGGCTACACCTTC. This codes for CASSFVSGALYGYTF.

This clonotype was observed many times. This chain joins TRBV11-3 and TRBJ1-2; D call uncertain. Germline-derived CDR1 and CDR2 are SGHNT and YENEEA. There are 14 residues in the CDR3. Trimming stripped 5 bases from V and 1 base from J, with 11 bases between. The CDR3 loop reads CASSREDGNYGYTF. Here the CDR3 DNA reads TGTGCCAGCAGCAGGGAGGACGGTAACTATGGCTACACCTTC.

This clonotype came up a few times. V and J are TRBV28 and TRBJ1-3; D call uncertain. The CDR3 runs to 15 residues. Looked up from germline, CDR1 is MDHEN and CDR2 is SYDVKM. V was shortened by 5 bases and J by 4 bases, with 15 bases between the two germline ends. The CDR3 is CASSPHQEAGNTIYF. CDR3 bases: TGTGCCAGCAGTCCTCACCAGGAGGCCGGAAACACCATATATTTT.

This clonotype was detected only a few times. The CDR3 protein is CASSLKRTAQETQYF. In nucleotides, the CDR3 is TGTGCCAGCAGCTTAAAACGGACAGCCCAAGAGACCCAGTACTTC. This chain links TRBV7-2 with TRBJ2-5, with D perhaps matching TRBD1 (6 bases). CDR1 is SGHTA and CDR2 is FQGNSA in the germline V gene. Trimming cost V 2 bases and J 1 base, with 11 bases left between them. This CDR3 region has 15 residues.

This clonotype was counted many times. The chain has TRBV6-1 and TRBJ1-5; no clear D. V lost 6 bases to trimming and J lost 7 bases, with 13 bases between them. This CDR3 region has 13 residues. The germline V gene has CDR1 MNHNS and CDR2 SASEGT. The CDR3 region is CASSQGGIQPQHF. The DNA of the CDR3 is TGTGCCAGCAGCCAAGGCGGAATCCAGCCCCAGCATTTT.

This rearrangement joins TRBV6-1 to TRBJ1-2, with 9 bases matching TRBD1. The CDR3 has 15 residues. J gave up 0 bases and V 6 bases, and 5 bases lay outside the gene matches. The germline CDR1 and CDR2 sequences are MNHNS and SASEGT. The DNA for the CDR3 is TGTGCCAGCAGCCAGAGGACAGGGGCTAACTATGGCTACACCTTC. As protein: CASSQRTGANYGYTF.

This chain links TRBV20-1 with TRBJ1-5; a possible D gene is TRBD1 (5 bases). V shed 3 bases and J shed 3 bases, with 12 bases lying between them. Per germline, CDR1 DFQATT and CDR2 SNEGSKA (reference sequence). This CDR3 is built from 14 residues. CDR3 sequence (DNA): TGCAGTGCTAGGGCAGACAGCCTCAATCAGCCCCAGCATTTT. Translation gives CSARADSLNQPQHF.

This clonotype was observed many times. The CDR3: CASSLRGAAQYF. In DNA form, the CDR3 reads TGTGCCAGCAGTTTGCGGGGGGCGGCGCAGTACTTC. The V call is TRBV27, the J call TRBJ2-7; TRBD2 matches at 8 bases. Unmatched junction bases numbered 4, after V lost 3 bases and J lost 9 bases. The CDR3 extends over 12 amino acids. Per the germline V gene, CDR1 is MNHEY and CDR2 is SMNVEV (reference sequence).

This clonotype was observed a handful of times. The genes are TRBV19 and TRBJ2-5; D is uncertain. The germline V gene encodes CDR1 LNHDA and CDR2 SQIVND (reference sequence). The CDR3 has 17 amino acids. V dropped 7 bases and J dropped 1 base, with 22 bases sitting between them. This CDR3 reads CASTSGRNNVGQETQYF. CDR3 coding DNA: TGTGCCAGTACATCCGGTAGAAATAACGTGGGCCAAGAGACCCAGTACTTC.

The chain couples TRBV5-1 to TRBJ2-4; 8 bases line up with TRBD2. The CDR3 consists of 14 residues. The germline CDR1 and CDR2 sequences are SGHRS and YFSETQ. V gave up 0 bases and J gave up 8 bases; unmatched junction bases: 4. The CDR3 spells CASSLGTSFDIQYF. The CDR3 region has the DNA TGCGCCAGCAGCTTGGGGACTAGCTTTGACATTCAGTACTTC.

The chain joins TRBV7-9 to TRBJ2-7; D uncertain. Trimming removed 1 base at V and 5 bases at J, with 15 bases between. CDR1 is SEHNR, CDR2 FQNEAQ, per germline (reference sequence). This CDR3 has 15 amino acids. The CDR3 loop reads CASSLVPQPGNEQYF. The CDR3 bases are TGTGCCAGCAGCTTAGTACCGCAACCCGGAAACGAGCAGTACTTC.

This chain connects TRBV6-1 to TRBJ1-5; 8 bases agree with TRBD1. Trimming at V came to 6 bases and at J to 6 bases, leaving 19 bases not matched to a gene. The CDR3 totals 18 residues. Germline CDR1 reads MNHNS; CDR2 reads SASEGT. CDR3 nucleotide sequence: TGTGCCAGCAGCCATCCCGGGACAGGTGTCAGGGAAAGTCAGCCCCAGCATTTT. Its protein is CASSHPGTGVRESQPQHF.

In its sample, this clonotype was seen a few times. The chain recombines TRBV20-1 with TRBJ2-1; 14 positions match TRBD2. Germline V gene lookup returns CDR1 DFQATT and CDR2 SNEGSKA (reference sequence). The CDR3 loop spans 15 amino acids. The junction had 6 bases not matched to a gene; V was cut back by 2 bases and J by 9 bases. CDR3 DNA: TGCAGTGCTAGATTTGGGACTAGCGGGAGCGGTGAGCAGTTCTTC. This translates into CSARFGTSGSGEQFF.

This clonotype was counted only a few times. This chain connects TRBV5-1 to TRBJ2-2; D is unresolved. Trimming cost V 4 bases and J 5 bases, with 9 bases left between them. The CDR3 length is 13 residues. The germline CDR1 and CDR2 sequences are SGHRS and YFSETQ. CDR3 in amino acids: CASSMAVTGELFF. The CDR3 DNA follows: TGCGCCAGCAGCATGGCTGTTACCGGGGAGCTGTTTTTT.

In its sample, this clonotype was seen a few times. This chain links TRBV7-7 with TRBJ2-7; D is perhaps TRBD1 (6 bases). The length of the CDR3 is 16 residues. The V end lost 4 bases, the J end lost 3 bases, and 19 bases lay between the germline ends. Per germline, CDR1 SSHAT and CDR2 FNYEAQ (reference sequence). CDR3 nucleotides: TGTGCCAGCAGCTACCGGACAGCCGCTACCCTCTACGAGCAGTACTTC. It specifies CASSYRTAATLYEQYF.

In its sample, this clonotype was seen a few times. J is TRBJ2-1 and V is TRBV27; no clear D. V gave up 5 bases and J gave up 5 bases, with 10 bases separating them. Germline-derived CDR1 and CDR2 are MNHEY and SMNVEV (reference sequence). The CDR3 length is 13 residues. The CDR3 loop is CASSLTENNEQFF. The CDR3 nucleotides read TGTGCCAGCAGTCTGACGGAAAACAATGAGCAGTTCTTC.

This clonotype was counted a few times. V is TRBV28 and J is TRBJ2-4, with TRBD1 identical over 10 bases. Germline V gene data show CDR1 as MDHEN and CDR2 as SYDVKM. The CDR3 has 18 residues. The V gene end was trimmed by 2 bases and the J gene end by 1 base; junction bases not matched to a gene: 8. This CDR3 is CASSLRGTGVLAKNIQYF. CDR3 sequence (DNA): TGTGCCAGCAGTTTAAGGGGGACAGGGGTTTTGGCCAAAAACATTCAGTACTTC.

This clonotype was seen a handful of times. The chain uses TRBV20-1 and TRBJ2-7; 8 positions agree with TRBD1. J lost 1 base, V lost 0 bases, and 5 bases had no gene match. The CDR3 length is 15 residues. Germline assignment: CDR1 DFQATT and CDR2 SNEGSKA (reference sequence). CDR3 protein: CSARETGQASYEQYF. CDR3 nucleotide sequence: TGCAGTGCTAGAGAGACGGGACAGGCGTCCTACGAGCAGTACTTC.

The chain recombines TRBV6-2 or TRBV6-3 with TRBJ1-2; D is undetermined. Germline V gives CDR1 MNHEY, CDR2 SVGEGT. The CDR3 contains 14 residues. Trimming removed 5 bases at V and 3 bases at J, with 13 bases between. CDR3 coding DNA: TGTGCCAGCAGTGACCGCAGTCGTGACTATGGCTACACCTTC. Translated, it gives CASSDRSRDYGYTF.

V usage is TRBV4-1 and J usage is TRBJ1-1, with D maybe TRBD1 (5 bases). Between the trimmed V and J ends, which lost 3 bases and 5 bases, there was a span of 13 bases. The CDR3 is 14 residues long. Germline values: CDR1 MGHRA, CDR2 YSYEKL. CDR3 loop: CASSQTARGTEAFF. The CDR3 DNA is TGCGCCAGCAGCCAGACCGCTCGGGGGACTGAAGCTTTCTTT.

This clonotype has just a few counts. The chain recombines TRBV5-1 with TRBJ1-4; 8 positions match TRBD1. The CDR3 contains 16 residues. Germline CDR1 SGHRS, CDR2 YFSETQ. The trim removed 4 bases at V and 3 bases at J, leaving 8 bases unmatched. CDR3 amino acids: CASSLDGQGSNEKLFF. CDR3 sequence (DNA): TGCGCCAGCAGCCTAGACGGACAGGGATCTAATGAAAAACTGTTTTTT.

This clonotype was seen once. V and J are TRBV29-1 and TRBJ1-3, with a tentative D call TRBD1 (5 bases). Per germline, CDR1 SQVTM and CDR2 ANQGSEA. V was trimmed by 3 bases and J by 0 bases, leaving 9 bases between them. The CDR3 spans 14 residues. CDR3 nucleotide sequence: TGCAGCGTTGAGCAGGGCTTCTCTGGAAACACCATATATTTT. It specifies CSVEQGFSGNTIYF.

The gene calls are TRBV10-3 and TRBJ1-6; D gene unclear. Germline loops: CDR1 ENHRY, CDR2 SYGVKD. The CDR3 consists of 15 residues. Trimming removed 2 bases at V and 8 bases at J, with 13 bases between. CDR3 in amino acids: CAISEPRPADSPLHF. The CDR3 nucleotides read TGTGCCATCAGTGAGCCTCGGCCGGCGGATTCACCCCTCCACTTT.